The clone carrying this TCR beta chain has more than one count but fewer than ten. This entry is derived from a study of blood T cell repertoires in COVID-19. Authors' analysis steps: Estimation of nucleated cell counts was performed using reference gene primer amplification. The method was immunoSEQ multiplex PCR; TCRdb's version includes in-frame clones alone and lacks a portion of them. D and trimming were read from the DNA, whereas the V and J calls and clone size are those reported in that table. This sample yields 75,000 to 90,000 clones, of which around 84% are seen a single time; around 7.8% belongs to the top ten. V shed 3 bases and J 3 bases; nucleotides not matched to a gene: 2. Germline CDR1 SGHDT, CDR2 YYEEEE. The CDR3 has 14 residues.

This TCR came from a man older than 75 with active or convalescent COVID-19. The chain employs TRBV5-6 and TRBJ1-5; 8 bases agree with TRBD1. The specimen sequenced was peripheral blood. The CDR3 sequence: CASSWGQVNQPQHF. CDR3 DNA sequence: TGTGCCAGCAGCTGGGGACAGGTCAATCAGCCCCAGCATTTT.